The source of this T cell receptor (beta chain) is a study of T cells in Graves' hyperthyroidism and ophthalmopathy. The source material, RNA transcripts, was used to amplify TCR beta CDR3 regions. A first-round RT-PCR of the TCR CDR3 used the HTBI primer set. MiXCR, run by TCRdb on the multiplex PCR reads, gives a single entry per CDR3 protein. In the table there are 700,000 or so distinct CDR3 sequences, about a sixth of which are singletons. Germline CDR1 is SGHVS and CDR2 is FNYEAQ. CDR3 size: 13 residues. V gave up 8 bases and J gave up 0 bases, with 8 bases separating them. Newly diagnosed hyperthyroidism patients aged 18 to 65 years had disease lasting under 2 months. Exclusions: uncontrolled infection, other autoimmune disease, pregnancy, lactation. This clonotype was seen ten or more times.

The receptor's source is a man younger than 30 with Graves' hyperthyroidism. This chain connects TRBV7-6 to TRBJ2-1; no firm D call. The sequenced material came from blood. CDR3 residues: CASALLSYNEQFF. The CDR3 DNA reads TGTGCCAGCGCTTTACTCTCCTACAATGAGCAGTTCTTC.